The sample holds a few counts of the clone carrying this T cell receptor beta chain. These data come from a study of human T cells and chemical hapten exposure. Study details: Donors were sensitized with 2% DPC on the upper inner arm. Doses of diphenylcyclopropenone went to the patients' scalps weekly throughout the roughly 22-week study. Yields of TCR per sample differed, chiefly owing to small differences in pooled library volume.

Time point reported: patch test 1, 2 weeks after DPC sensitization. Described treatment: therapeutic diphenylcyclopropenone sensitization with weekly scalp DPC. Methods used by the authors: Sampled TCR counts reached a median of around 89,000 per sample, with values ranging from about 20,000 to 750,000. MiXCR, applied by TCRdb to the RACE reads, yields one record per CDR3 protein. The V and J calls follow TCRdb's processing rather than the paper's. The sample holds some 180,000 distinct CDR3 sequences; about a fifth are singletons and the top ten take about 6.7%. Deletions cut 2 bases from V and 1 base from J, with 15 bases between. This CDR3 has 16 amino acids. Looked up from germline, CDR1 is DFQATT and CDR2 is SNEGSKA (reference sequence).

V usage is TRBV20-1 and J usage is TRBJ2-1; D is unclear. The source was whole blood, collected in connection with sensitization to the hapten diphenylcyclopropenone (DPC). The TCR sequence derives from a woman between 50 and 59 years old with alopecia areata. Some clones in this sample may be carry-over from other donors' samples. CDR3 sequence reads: CSARRLYPSSYNEQFF. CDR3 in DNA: TGCAGTGCTAGAAGATTGTACCCTTCTTCCTACAATGAGCAGTTCTTC.